This is a list of T cell receptor beta chains from one sample in a study of blood T cell repertoires in COVID-19. Libraries were prepared by immunoSEQ multiplex PCR; TCRdb keeps only in-frame clonotypes and omits some of them. Here the sample spans a few hundred thousand clones, 80% to 90% being singletons. Sequenced: PBMCs or T cells enriched from blood (not recorded which). The receptors here all came from a woman aged 40 to 55 with acute COVID-19. Each CDR3 is given with its conserved first and last residue. The order of the fields is V gene, D gene, clone size, J gene, CDR3 protein, CDR3 DNA. The D gene is left open where the match is weak. Clone sizes are given selectively: once, few, many, or a class where the clone is expanded.

TRBV19	TRBD2	.	TRBJ2-1	CASATGTSKNEQFF	TGTGCCAGTGCGACCGGGACTAGCAAGAATGAGCAGTTCTTC
TRBV7-2	TRBD2	.	TRBJ2-1	CASSSDPLAFRGEQFF	TGTGCCAGCAGCTCCGACCCACTAGCGTTCCGGGGTGAGCAGTTCTTC
TRBV28	TRBD2	.	TRBJ2-4	CASSAGTSGNFQYF	TGTGCCAGCAGCGCCGGGACTAGCGGGAATTTTCAGTACTTC
TRBV7-2	.	.	TRBJ1-1	CASSLAPSVGTEAFF	TGTGCCAGCAGCTTAGCTCCCTCCGTCGGCACTGAAGCTTTCTTT
TRBV14	.	.	TRBJ1-2	CASSQVRRGRGYTF	TGTGCCAGCAGCCAAGTCAGGAGGGGTAGAGGCTACACCTTC
TRBV5-1	TRBD2	.	TRBJ2-1	CASSLEASGRSNEQFF	TGCGCCAGCAGCTTGGAAGCTAGCGGGAGGAGTAATGAGCAGTTCTTC
TRBV30	.	.	TRBJ2-7	CAWSPPLAGHSYEQYF	TGTGCCTGGAGTCCACCCTTGGCGGGCCACTCCTACGAGCAGTACTTC
TRBV28	.	.	TRBJ2-2	CASSFSNTGELFF	TGTGCCAGCAGTTTCTCTAACACCGGGGAGCTGTTTTTT
TRBV11-2	TRBD1	.	TRBJ2-1	CASTEEGQGSNEQFF	TGTGCCAGCACCGAAGAGGGACAGGGATCCAATGAGCAGTTCTTC
TRBV29-1	TRBD1	.	TRBJ2-5	CSVLGQEETQYF	TGCAGCGTCCTCGGACAGGAAGAGACCCAGTACTTC
TRBV3-1/TRBV3-2	.	.	TRBJ2-7	CASSSTEKYEQYF	TGTGCCAGCAGCTCGACAGAAAAATACGAGCAGTACTTC
TRBV7-9	.	.	TRBJ2-1	CASSLHTGPYNEQFF	TGTGCCAGCAGCTTACATACAGGGCCGTACAATGAGCAGTTCTTC
TRBV3-1/TRBV3-2	.	once	TRBJ1-3	CASSFRGTSGNTIYF	TGTGCCAGCAGCTTCCGGGGTACCTCTGGAAACACCATATATTTT
TRBV7-9	.	few	TRBJ1-1	CASSPGTEAFF	TGTGCCAGCAGCCCCGGGACAGAAGCTTTCTTT
TRBV5-1	TRBD1	.	TRBJ1-1	CASSLTTGKAEAFF	TGCGCCAGCAGCTTGACGACAGGGAAAGCTGAAGCTTTCTTT
TRBV19	.	.	TRBJ2-6	CASSWVLGTGANVLTF	TGTGCCAGTAGTTGGGTTTTAGGGACAGGGGCCAACGTCCTGACTTTC
TRBV15	TRBD2	few	TRBJ2-7	CATSRGLATLEWEQYF	TGTGCCACCAGCAGGGGACTAGCGACTTTGGAGTGGGAGCAGTACTTC
TRBV5-1	.	.	TRBJ2-7	CASALTGEQYF	TGCGCCAGTGCTCTGACTGGAGAGCAGTACTTC
TRBV3-1/TRBV3-2	TRBD1	.	TRBJ1-5	CASSHSQNRGTYQPQHF	TGTGCCAGCAGCCACAGTCAAAACAGGGGAACCTATCAGCCCCAGCATTTT
TRBV28	.	.	TRBJ2-1	CASTLGGTFFYEQFF	TGTGCCAGCACCCTAGGTGGGACTTTCTTCTATGAGCAGTTCTTC
TRBV7-9	TRBD2	.	TRBJ2-7	CASSFAEGLARSYEQYF	TGTGCCAGCAGCTTCGCCGAAGGACTAGCGCGCTCCTACGAGCAGTACTTC
TRBV3-1/TRBV3-2	TRBD2	.	TRBJ2-7	CASSWGLDREQYF	TGTGCCAGCAGCTGGGGACTAGATCGCGAGCAGTACTTC
TRBV28	TRBD1	.	TRBJ1-6	CASKYRGANSPLHF	TGTGCCAGCAAGTACAGGGGTGCAAATTCACCCCTCCACTTT
TRBV9	.	.	TRBJ2-3	CASSVVGGNTQYF	TGTGCCAGCAGCGTAGTGGGCGGGAATACGCAGTATTTT
TRBV28	TRBD1	.	TRBJ2-5	CASSQGEETQYF	TGTGCCAGCAGTCAGGGGGAAGAGACCCAGTACTTC
TRBV27	.	once	TRBJ2-1	CASSLYSLSGYNEQFF	TGTGCCAGCAGTTTATATAGCCTTAGCGGCTACAATGAGCAGTTCTTC
TRBV6-1	.	.	TRBJ1-5	CASSEVGGVLQPQHF	TGTGCCAGCAGTGAGGTAGGGGGAGTGTTGCAGCCCCAGCATTTT
TRBV9	.	.	TRBJ1-5	CASSVQENQPQHF	TGTGCCAGCAGCGTCCAGGAAAATCAGCCCCAGCATTTT
TRBV2	.	.	TRBJ1-1	CASIRQASNTEAFF	TGTGCCAGCATACGACAGGCTTCGAACACTGAAGCTTTCTTT
TRBV27	.	.	TRBJ2-7	CASTGGMSKEQYF	TGTGCCAGCACGGGCGGGATGTCGAAAGAGCAGTACTTC
TRBV6-5	TRBD1	.	TRBJ1-4	CASSFTGVPEKLFF	TGTGCCAGCAGTTTTACAGGGGTGCCGGAAAAACTGTTTTTT
TRBV19	TRBD1	.	TRBJ1-2	CASSIGQGVGGYTF	TGTGCCAGTAGTATCGGGCAGGGGGTCGGTGGCTACACCTTC
TRBV10-3	TRBD2	.	TRBJ2-7	CAISEGRTSGRSYEQYF	TGTGCCATCAGTGAGGGGAGGACTAGCGGGAGATCGTACGAGCAGTACTTC
TRBV7-3	.	once	TRBJ2-2	CASVSDTGELFF	TGTGCCAGCGTCTCCGACACCGGGGAGCTGTTTTTT
TRBV5-4	.	.	TRBJ2-5	CASSRGLQETQYF	TGTGCCAGCAGCCGAGGACTTCAAGAGACCCAGTACTTC
TRBV13	.	once	TRBJ1-2	CASRESWAGAGYGYTF	TGTGCCAGCAGAGAATCATGGGCGGGGGCCGGCTATGGCTACACCTTC
TRBV14	TRBD2	few	TRBJ2-1	CASSQDLTSGRDNEQFF	TGTGCCAGCAGCCAAGATCTGACTAGCGGGAGGGACAATGAGCAGTTCTTC
TRBV19	.	.	TRBJ2-5	CASSFRGWEETQYF	TGTGCCAGTAGTTTCAGGGGATGGGAAGAGACCCAGTACTTC
TRBV28	TRBD2	.	TRBJ2-4	CASSLPAGGLAKNIQYF	TGTGCCAGCAGTTTACCTGCGGGAGGGCTAGCCAAAAACATTCAGTACTTC
TRBV13	.	.	TRBJ2-1	CASSVSNNEQFF	TGTGCCAGCAGCGTTAGTAACAATGAGCAGTTCTTC
TRBV21-1	.	.	TRBJ2-4	CASSKVSREDRLAKNIQYF	TGTGCCAGCAGCAAAGTCTCGCGGGAGGATCGTCTAGCCAAAAACATTCAGTACTTC
TRBV9	.	.	TRBJ1-5	CASNARRGTNQPQHF	TGTGCCAGCAACGCACGTCGAGGGACTAATCAGCCCCAGCATTTT
TRBV2	.	.	TRBJ2-4	CASVRTEKNIQYF	TGTGCCAGCGTGAGGACAGAAAAAAACATTCAGTACTTC
TRBV6-2/TRBV6-3	TRBD1	.	TRBJ1-6	CASNPDRGGYSPLHF	TGTGCCAGCAACCCTGACAGGGGCGGATACTCACCCCTCCACTTT
TRBV19	TRBD1	few	TRBJ2-7	CASSGGTGETYEQYF	TGTGCCAGTAGTGGAGGGACAGGGGAAACCTACGAGCAGTACTTC
TRBV5-8	TRBD1	.	TRBJ1-5	CASSSGQGKVQPQHF	TGTGCCAGCAGCTCCGGACAGGGAAAGGTTCAGCCCCAGCATTTT
TRBV28	.	.	TRBJ2-2	CASSPPSGRNTGELFF	TGTGCCAGCAGTCCCCCGTCCGGGAGGAACACCGGGGAGCTGTTTTTT
TRBV28	TRBD1	once	TRBJ2-7	CASSLDRGSSYEQYF	TGTGCCAGCAGTTTAGACAGGGGGAGCTCCTACGAGCAGTACTTC